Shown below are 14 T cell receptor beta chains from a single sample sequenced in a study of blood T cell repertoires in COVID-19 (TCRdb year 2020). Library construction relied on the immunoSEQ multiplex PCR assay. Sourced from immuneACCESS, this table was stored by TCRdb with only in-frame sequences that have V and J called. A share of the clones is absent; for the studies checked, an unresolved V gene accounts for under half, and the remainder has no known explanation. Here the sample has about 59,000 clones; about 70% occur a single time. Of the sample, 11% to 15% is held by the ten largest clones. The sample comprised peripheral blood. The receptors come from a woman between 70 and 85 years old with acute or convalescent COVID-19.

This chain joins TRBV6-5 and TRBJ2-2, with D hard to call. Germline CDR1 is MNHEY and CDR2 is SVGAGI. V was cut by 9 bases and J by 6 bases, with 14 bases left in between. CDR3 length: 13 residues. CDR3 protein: CASRYAGPGELFF. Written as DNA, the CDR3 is TGTGCCAGTCGATACGCAGGTCCCGGGGAGCTGTTTTTT.

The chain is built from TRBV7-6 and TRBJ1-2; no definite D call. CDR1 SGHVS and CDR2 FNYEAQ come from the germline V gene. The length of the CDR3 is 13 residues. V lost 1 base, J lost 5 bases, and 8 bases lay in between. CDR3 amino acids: CASSLDLEYGYTF. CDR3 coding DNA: TGTGCCAGCAGCTTAGACTTGGAGTATGGCTACACCTTC.

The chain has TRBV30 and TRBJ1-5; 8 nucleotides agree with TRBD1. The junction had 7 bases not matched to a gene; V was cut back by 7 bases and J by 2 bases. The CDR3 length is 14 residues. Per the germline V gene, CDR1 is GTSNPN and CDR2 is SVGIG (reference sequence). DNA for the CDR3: TGTGCCTCGACAGGGGAGTACGGCAATCAGCCCCAGCATTTT. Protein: CASTGEYGNQPQHF.

The CDR3 DNA is TGCGCCAGCAGACCGACAGGGATCACTGAAGCTTTCTTT. It translates to CASRPTGITEAFF. J is TRBJ1-1 and V is TRBV4-1; 7 positions match TRBD1. CDR3 size: 13 residues. The V segment lost 6 bases and the J segment 4 bases; nucleotides outside the gene matches: 5. CDR1 and CDR2 (germline): MGHRA, YSYEKL.

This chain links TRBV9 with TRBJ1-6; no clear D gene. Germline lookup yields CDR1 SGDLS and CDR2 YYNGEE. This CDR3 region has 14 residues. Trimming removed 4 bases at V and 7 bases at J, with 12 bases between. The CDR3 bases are TGTGCCAGCAGCAGGGCAGGACTCAATTCACCCCTCCACTTT. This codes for CASSRAGLNSPLHF.

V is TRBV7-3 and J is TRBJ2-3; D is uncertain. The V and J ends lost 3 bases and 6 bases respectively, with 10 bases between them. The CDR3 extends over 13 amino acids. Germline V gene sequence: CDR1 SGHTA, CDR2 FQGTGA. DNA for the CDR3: TGTGCCAGCAGCTTGATCCACGGTGATACGCAGTATTTT. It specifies CASSLIHGDTQYF. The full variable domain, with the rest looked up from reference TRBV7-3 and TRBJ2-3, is GAGVSQTPSNKVTEKGKYVELRCDPISGHTALYWYRQSLGQGPEFLIYFQGTGAADDSGLPNDRFFAVRPEGSVSTLKIQRTERGDSAVYLCASSLIHGDTQYFGPGTRLTVL.

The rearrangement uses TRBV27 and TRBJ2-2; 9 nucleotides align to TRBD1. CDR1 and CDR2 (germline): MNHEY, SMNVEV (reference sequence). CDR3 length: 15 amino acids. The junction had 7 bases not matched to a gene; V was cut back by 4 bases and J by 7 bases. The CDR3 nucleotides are TGTGCCAGCAGTTCCGGGACAGGGTGGGGCGGGGAGCTGTTTTTT. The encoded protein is CASSSGTGWGGELFF.

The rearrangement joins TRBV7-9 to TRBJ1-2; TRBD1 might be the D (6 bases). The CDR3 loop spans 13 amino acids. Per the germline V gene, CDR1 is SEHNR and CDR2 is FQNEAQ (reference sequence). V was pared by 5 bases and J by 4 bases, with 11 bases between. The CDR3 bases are TGTGCCAGCAGCGCACAGGGTCGCTATGGCTACACCTTC. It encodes CASSAQGRYGYTF. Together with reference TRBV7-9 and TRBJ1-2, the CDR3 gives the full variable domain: DTGVSQNPRHKITKRGQNVTFRCDPISEHNRLYWYRQTLGQGPEFLTYFQNEAQLEKSRLLSDRFSAERPKGSFSTLEIQRTEQGDSAMYLCASSAQGRYGYTFGSGTRLTVV.

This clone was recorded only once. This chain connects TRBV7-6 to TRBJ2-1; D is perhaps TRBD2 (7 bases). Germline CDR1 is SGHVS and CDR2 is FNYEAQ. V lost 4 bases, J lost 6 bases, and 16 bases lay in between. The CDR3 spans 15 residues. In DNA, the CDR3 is TGTGCCAGCAGCTCGACAGGTGGGAGGGTCAATGAGCAGTTCTTC. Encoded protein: CASSSTGGRVNEQFF.

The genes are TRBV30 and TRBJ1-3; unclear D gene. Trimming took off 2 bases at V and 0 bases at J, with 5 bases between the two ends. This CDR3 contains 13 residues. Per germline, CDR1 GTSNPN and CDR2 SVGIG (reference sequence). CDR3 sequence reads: CAWSPFSGNTIYF. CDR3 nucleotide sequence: TGTGCCTGGAGTCCCTTCTCTGGAAACACCATATATTTT. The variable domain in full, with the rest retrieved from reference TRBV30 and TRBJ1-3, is SQTIHQWPATLVQPVGSPLSLECTVEGTSNPNLYWYRQAAGRGLQLLFYSVGIGQISSEVPQNLSASRPQDRQFILSSKKLLLSDSGFYLCAWSPFSGNTIYFGEGSWLTVV.

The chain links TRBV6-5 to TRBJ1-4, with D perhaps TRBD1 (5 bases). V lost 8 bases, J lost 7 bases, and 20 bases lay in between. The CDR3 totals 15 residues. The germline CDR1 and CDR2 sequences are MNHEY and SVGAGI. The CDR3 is CASAKGRLDTEKLFF. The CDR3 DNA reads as TGTGCCAGCGCCAAGGGGCGCCTCGACACTGAAAAACTGTTTTTT.

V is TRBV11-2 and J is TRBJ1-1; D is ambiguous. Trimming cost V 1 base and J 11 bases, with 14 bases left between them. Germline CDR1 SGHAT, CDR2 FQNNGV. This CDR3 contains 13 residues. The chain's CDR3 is CASSLVGQTGAFF. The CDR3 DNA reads TGTGCCAGCAGCTTAGTCGGCCAGACGGGGGCTTTCTTT. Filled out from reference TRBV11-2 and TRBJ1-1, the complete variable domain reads EAGVAQSPRYKIIEKRQSVAFWCNPISGHATLYWYQQILGQGPKLLIQFQNNGVVDDSQLPKDRFSAERLKGVDSTLKIQPAKLEDSAVYLCASSLVGQTGAFFGQGTRLTVV.

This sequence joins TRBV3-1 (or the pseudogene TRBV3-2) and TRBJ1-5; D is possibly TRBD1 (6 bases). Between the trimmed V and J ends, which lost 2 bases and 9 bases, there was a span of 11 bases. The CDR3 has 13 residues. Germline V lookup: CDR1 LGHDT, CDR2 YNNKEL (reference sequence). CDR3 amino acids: CASSQRKGGPQHF. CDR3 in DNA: TGTGCCAGCAGCCAACGCAAAGGGGGGCCCCAGCATTTT.

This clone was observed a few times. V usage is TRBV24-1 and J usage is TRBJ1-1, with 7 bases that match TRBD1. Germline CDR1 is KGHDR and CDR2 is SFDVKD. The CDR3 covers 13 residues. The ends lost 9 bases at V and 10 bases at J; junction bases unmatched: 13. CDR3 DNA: TGTGCCACCGCCCCGGGAGGGGGCAGGGTAGCTTTCTTT. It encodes CATAPGGGRVAFF.